This T cell receptor (beta chain) was retrieved from a study of technical replicates of blood from several donors. The repertoire was sequenced with immunoSEQ multiplex PCR; TCRdb's copy has only in-frame clones and lacks some. The data show some 70,000 clones, under 98% seen once. The CDR3 totals 14 residues. The germline gives CDR1 SGHTA, CDR2 FQGTGA. The V end was cut by 0 bases, the J end by 2 bases, with 8 bases between. The receptor was isolated from a human donor in good health. V and J are TRBV7-3 and TRBJ2-7; D is unclear. Sequencing input: T cells isolated from PBMCs. CDR3 in DNA: TGTGCCAGCAGCTTAACGTTAGTACCCTACGAGCAGTACTTC. Amino acid sequence: CASSLTLVPYEQYF.